The rows below give T cell receptor beta chains drawn from one sample of a study of cytomegalovirus exposure and HLA in healthy donors. The table came from immunoSEQ multiplex PCR; TCRdb's copy has only in-frame clones and leaves some out. Among some 130,000 clones listed, 94% were seen once. Sequenced input: PBMCs. The receptors stem from a man younger than 35 in good health and CMV-seropositive. Both conserved end residues are part of each CDR3. The D gene is left open where the match is weak. Clone size is not always given. Where it is, it says once, few, many or a class for expanded clones.

j_call,v_call,clone_size,d_call,cdr3_aa,cdr3_nt
TRBJ2-3,TRBV5-1,NA,TRBD2,CASSVGTSGSTDTQYF,TGCGCCAGCAGCGTGGGGACTAGCGGGAGCACAGATACGCAGTATTTT
TRBJ2-7,TRBV4-2,once,NA,CASSQTTGTASSYEQYF,TGTGCCAGCAGCCAAACAACCGGGACTGCGAGCTCCTACGAGCAGTACTTC
TRBJ2-3,TRBV10-2,NA,NA,CASSESGAPDTQYF,TGCGCCAGCAGTGAGTCGGGGGCCCCAGATACGCAGTATTTT
TRBJ1-2,TRBV2,NA,NA,CASSPLGQLYGYTF,TGTGCCAGCAGTCCCCTAGGACAGCTCTATGGCTACACCTTC
TRBJ1-5,TRBV27,NA,NA,CASSFIGNQPQHF,TGTGCCAGCAGTTTTATCGGCAATCAGCCCCAGCATTTT
TRBJ1-1,TRBV7-9,NA,TRBD1,CASSFIGGGKAFF,TGTGCCAGCAGCTTTATAGGGGGCGGAAAAGCTTTCTTT
TRBJ1-1,TRBV21-1,once,NA,CASSKVPRSNTEAFF,TGTGCCAGCAGCAAAGTTCCCAGATCTAACACTGAAGCTTTCTTT
TRBJ2-7,TRBV10-1,NA,NA,CASSDSVGYEQYF,TGCGCCAGCAGTGACAGCGTAGGTTACGAGCAGTACTTC
TRBJ2-1,TRBV27,NA,TRBD2,CASSPWAGADSYNEQFF,TGTGCCAGCAGTCCCTGGGCGGGAGCCGACTCCTACAATGAGCAGTTCTTC
TRBJ2-5,TRBV28,NA,TRBD1,CASSLGTGGEETQYF,TGTGCCAGCAGTTTAGGGACAGGGGGCGAAGAGACCCAGTACTTC
TRBJ1-2,TRBV27,NA,TRBD1,CASRFGTGADGYTF,TGTGCCAGCAGGTTTGGGACAGGGGCTGATGGCTACACCTTC
TRBJ2-3,TRBV7-8,NA,TRBD2,CASSTTSGSFDTQYF,TGTGCCAGCAGCACCACTAGCGGGAGTTTCGATACGCAGTATTTT
TRBJ2-7,TRBV11-1,once,TRBD2,CASKPGTSEYYEQYF,TGTGCCAGCAAGCCTGGGACTAGCGAATACTACGAGCAGTACTTC
TRBJ2-7,TRBV19,NA,TRBD2,CASSIAGTSDEQYF,TGTGCCAGTAGTATCGCCGGGACTAGCGACGAGCAGTACTTC
TRBJ2-1,TRBV7-2,NA,TRBD2,CASSRLAGLSYNEQFF,TGTGCCAGCAGCCGGCTAGCGGGACTCTCCTACAATGAGCAGTTCTTC
TRBJ2-7,TRBV19,NA,TRBD1,CASRPGQGAYEQYF,TGTGCCAGTAGGCCGGGACAGGGAGCCTACGAGCAGTACTTC
TRBJ1-2,TRBV27,NA,NA,CASSLQGPYGYTF,TGTGCCAGCAGTTTACAGGGCCCCTATGGCTACACCTTC
TRBJ2-2,TRBV18,NA,NA,CASSQSRNTGELFF,TGTGCCAGCTCCCAAAGCCGGAACACCGGGGAGCTGTTTTTT
TRBJ2-1,TRBV27,NA,TRBD1,CASSLQDRGGNEQFF,TGTGCCAGCAGTTTACAGGACAGGGGTGGCAATGAGCAGTTCTTC
TRBJ2-4,TRBV10-3,NA,NA,CAIRDSQNIQYF,TGTGCCATCAGAGACAGCCAAAACATTCAGTACTTC
TRBJ2-3,TRBV11-2,NA,NA,CASSIRGGTLGMDTQYF,TGTGCCAGCAGCATTAGGGGGGGCACGTTAGGGATGGATACGCAGTATTTT
TRBJ2-3,TRBV30,NA,TRBD2,CAWSRGAGGITDTQYF,TGTGCCTGGAGCAGAGGGGCGGGAGGGATTACAGATACGCAGTATTTT
TRBJ1-1,TRBV5-1,NA,NA,CASSFSGVANTEAFF,TGCGCCAGCAGTTTTTCAGGGGTTGCGAACACTGAAGCTTTCTTT
TRBJ1-2,TRBV18,NA,NA,CASSLEAGADYGYTF,TGTGCCAGCTCACTCGAGGCGGGGGCTGACTATGGCTACACCTTC
TRBJ2-1,TRBV2,NA,NA,CASSESGDNEQFF,TGTGCCAGCAGTGAATCGGGGGACAATGAGCAGTTCTTC
TRBJ2-2,TRBV28,few,TRBD1,CASSSQGLHTGELFF,TGTGCCAGCAGTTCACAGGGGCTACACACCGGGGAGCTGTTTTTT
TRBJ1-1,TRBV5-1,once,NA,CASWGQSNTEAFF,TGCGCCAGCTGGGGGCAGTCGAACACTGAAGCTTTCTTT
TRBJ2-7,TRBV6-1,NA,TRBD2,CASSETLAGAYEQYF,TGTGCCAGCAGTGAAACCCTAGCGGGAGCCTACGAGCAGTACTTC
TRBJ2-7,TRBV21-1,NA,NA,CASAGPSSFYEQYF,TGTGCCAGCGCCGGGCCTAGCTCATTCTACGAGCAGTACTTC
TRBJ2-1,TRBV6-1,NA,TRBD2,CASSESPLAAAYNEQFF,TGTGCCAGCAGTGAGAGCCCACTAGCGGCTGCCTACAATGAGCAGTTCTTC
TRBJ2-3,TRBV5-1,NA,TRBD1,CASSLGVTGGTDTQYF,TGCGCCAGCAGCTTGGGGGTGACAGGGGGCACAGATACGCAGTATTTT
TRBJ1-1,TRBV28,NA,NA,CASSLVGGANTEAFF,TGTGCCAGCAGTTTAGTGGGGGGAGCGAACACTGAAGCTTTCTTT
TRBJ2-1,TRBV7-9,NA,NA,CASSSLASEYNEQFF,TGTGCCAGCAGCTCCCTGGCTAGCGAGTACAATGAGCAGTTCTTC
TRBJ1-2,TRBV19,NA,TRBD1,CASSKQGADGYTF,TGTGCCAGTAGTAAGCAGGGGGCGGATGGCTACACCTTC
TRBJ1-2,TRBV28,once,TRBD1,CASASPDRGWYGYTF,TGTGCCAGCGCGTCGCCTGACAGGGGGTGGTATGGCTACACCTTC
TRBJ2-7,TRBV5-1,NA,TRBD1,CASSLGDSMPSEQYF,TGCGCCAGCAGCTTGGGGGACAGTATGCCTAGCGAGCAGTACTTC
TRBJ2-2,TRBV7-2,few,NA,CASSRSTTGGELFF,TGTGCCAGCAGCCGATCCACTACTGGCGGGGAGCTGTTTTTT
TRBJ2-7,TRBV7-9,NA,TRBD2,CASSLDRASGSGISYEQYF,TGTGCCAGCAGCTTAGATCGGGCTAGCGGGAGTGGGATTTCCTACGAGCAGTACTTC
TRBJ2-7,TRBV11-2,NA,TRBD2,CASSLSGTSGKNEQYF,TGTGCCAGCAGCTTATCGGGGACTAGCGGGAAGAACGAGCAGTACTTC
TRBJ2-3,TRBV6-4,NA,NA,CASSPVQGRTDTQYF,TGTGCCAGCAGTCCCGTGCAGGGGCGCACAGATACGCAGTATTTT
TRBJ1-2,TRBV29-1,NA,TRBD1,CSVGQGNYGYTF,TGCAGCGTCGGACAGGGTAACTATGGCTACACCTTC
TRBJ1-2,TRBV7-2,NA,TRBD1,CASSLSTGGGGYTF,TGTGCCAGCAGCTTATCCACAGGGGGCGGTGGCTACACCTTC
TRBJ2-7,TRBV2,NA,NA,CASSRDRQEQYF,TGTGCCAGCAGTAGAGACAGGCAAGAGCAGTACTTC
TRBJ2-7,TRBV6-1,NA,NA,CASSEAVGLYEQYF,TGTGCCAGCAGTGAAGCGGTCGGACTCTACGAGCAGTACTTC
TRBJ2-2,TRBV5-4,NA,NA,CASSTGGTANTGELFF,TGTGCCAGCAGCACCGGCGGGACCGCGAACACCGGGGAGCTGTTTTTT
TRBJ2-1,TRBV29-1,NA,TRBD2,CSVNTGLAGDNEQFF,TGCAGCGTCAATACGGGACTAGCGGGAGACAATGAGCAGTTCTTC
TRBJ2-7,TRBV6-4,NA,TRBD1,CASSSGQRTYEQYF,TGTGCCAGCAGTTCGGGACAGAGAACCTACGAGCAGTACTTC
TRBJ2-7,TRBV2,NA,TRBD2,CASSGQRDAYEQYF,TGTGCCAGCAGTGGCCAGCGGGACGCGTACGAGCAGTACTTC
TRBJ1-2,TRBV5-4,NA,NA,CASSLDRGNGYTF,TGTGCCAGCAGCTTGGATAGGGGGAATGGCTACACCTTC
TRBJ2-5,TRBV27,NA,NA,CASSLTREETQYF,TGTGCCAGCAGTTTAACCAGGGAAGAGACCCAGTACTTC
TRBJ2-7,TRBV27,few,NA,CASSFVAGATYEQYF,TGTGCCAGCAGTTTTGTCGCAGGGGCGACCTACGAGCAGTACTTC
TRBJ2-1,TRBV18,NA,TRBD1,CASSTRDRVEQFF,TGTGCCAGCTCGACACGGGACAGGGTTGAGCAGTTCTTC
TRBJ2-1,TRBV5-4,NA,TRBD1,CASSLRQGQGEQFF,TGTGCCAGCAGCTTACGACAGGGACAGGGTGAGCAGTTCTTC
TRBJ1-1,TRBV18,once,NA,CASSPRTDFDTEAFF,TGTGCCAGCTCACCTAGGACAGATTTTGACACTGAAGCTTTCTTT